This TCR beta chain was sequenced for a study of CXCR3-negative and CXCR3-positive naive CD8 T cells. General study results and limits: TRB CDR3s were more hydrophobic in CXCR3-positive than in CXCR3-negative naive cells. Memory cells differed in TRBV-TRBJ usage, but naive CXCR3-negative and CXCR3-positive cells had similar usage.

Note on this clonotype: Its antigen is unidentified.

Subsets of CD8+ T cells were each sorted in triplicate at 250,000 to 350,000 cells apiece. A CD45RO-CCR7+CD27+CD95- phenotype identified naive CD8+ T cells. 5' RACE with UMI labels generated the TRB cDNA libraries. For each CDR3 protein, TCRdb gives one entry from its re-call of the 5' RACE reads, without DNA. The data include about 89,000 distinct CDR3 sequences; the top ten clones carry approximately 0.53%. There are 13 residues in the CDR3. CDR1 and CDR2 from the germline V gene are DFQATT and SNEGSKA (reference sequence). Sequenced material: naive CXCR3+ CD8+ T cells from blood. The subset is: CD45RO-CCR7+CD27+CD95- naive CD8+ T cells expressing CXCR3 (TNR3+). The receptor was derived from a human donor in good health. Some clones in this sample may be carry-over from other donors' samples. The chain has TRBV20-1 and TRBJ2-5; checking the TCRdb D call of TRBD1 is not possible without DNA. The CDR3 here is CSASTPDQETQYF.